The clone carrying this T cell receptor beta chain has only a few counts. This CDR3 spans 14 amino acids. The V segment lost 7 bases and the J segment 3 bases; nucleotides outside the gene matches: 6. CDR1 and CDR2 (germline): LNHDA, SQIVND (reference sequence). Reverse transcribing all isolated RNA meant expressed TCRB transcripts were sequenced. The protocol was immunoSEQ multiplex PCR, while the TCRdb copy is restricted to in-frame clones and leaves out a portion. The sample has some 330,000 clones; 11% are singletons. The sample is drawn from a study of beta chain features in type 1 diabetes. The receptor was derived from a woman under 40 in good health. Source material: naive CD4+ T cells from blood. The chain combines TRBV19 with TRBJ2-5; 9 bases line up with TRBD1. The CDR3 DNA reads TGTGCCAGTACTGGGACAGGGTATGAAGAGACCCAGTACTTC. This codes for CASTGTGYEETQYF.